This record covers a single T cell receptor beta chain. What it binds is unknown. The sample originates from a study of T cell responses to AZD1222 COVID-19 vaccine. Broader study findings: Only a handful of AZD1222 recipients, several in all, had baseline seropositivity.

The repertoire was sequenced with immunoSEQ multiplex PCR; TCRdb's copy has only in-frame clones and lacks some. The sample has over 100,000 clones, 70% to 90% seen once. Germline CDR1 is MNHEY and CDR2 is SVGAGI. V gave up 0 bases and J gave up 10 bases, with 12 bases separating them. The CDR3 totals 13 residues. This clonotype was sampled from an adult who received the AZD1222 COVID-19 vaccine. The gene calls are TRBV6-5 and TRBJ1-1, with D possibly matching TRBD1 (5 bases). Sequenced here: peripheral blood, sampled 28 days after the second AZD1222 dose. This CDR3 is CASSYSREAGAFF. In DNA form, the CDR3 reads TGTGCCAGCAGTTACTCCAGGGAGGCGGGAGCTTTCTTT.